The present T cell receptor beta chain was sequenced within a study of CD8 T cells in ankylosing spondylitis. Each CDR3 protein gets one entry after TCRdb re-called the 5' RACE reads with MiXCR. The repertoire holds hundreds of thousands of distinct CDR3 sequences, with over 7% as singletons. Ten or more counts support this clonotype. Its antigen is still unknown. V lost 6 bases to trimming and J lost 6 bases, with 12 bases between them. The CDR3 has 13 amino acids. Germline loops: CDR1 SGHVS, CDR2 FQNEAQ. General study points: Ankylosing spondylitis blood seemed to carry a telltale TCR beta motif made of about 8 highly homologous variants.

Sequencing was done on a sample of blood, either unsorted or a sorted T cell fraction (not recorded which). V gene TRBV7-8 combines with J gene TRBJ2-1; D is possibly TRBD1 (6 bases). The sequence derives from a female donor with ankylosing spondylitis or in good health (not recorded which). CDR3 amino acids: CASRLRTANEQFF. CDR3 in DNA: TGTGCCAGCAGACTCAGGACAGCCAATGAGCAGTTCTTC.